A selection of T cell receptor beta chains follows, all from one sample in a study of cytomegalovirus exposure and HLA in healthy donors. The method was immunoSEQ multiplex PCR; TCRdb's version includes in-frame clones alone and lacks a portion of them. The sample has 95,000 to 110,000 clones, less than 85% seen once; the top ten hold approximately 5.3%. Sequenced: PBMCs. These TCRs come from a woman aged 18-30 years in good health and CMV-seropositive. CDR3s include the opening cysteine and the closing phenylalanine or tryptophan. D genes are given only for firm matches. Clone size, where shown, is once, few, many, or a class for clones that have expanded.

clone_size d_call j_call v_call cdr3_nt cdr3_aa
- - TRBJ1-5 TRBV6-5 TGTGCCAGCAGTTATAGCTGGGGGCAGGAGCCCCAGCATTTT CASSYSWGQEPQHF
- TRBD1 TRBJ2-3 TRBV30 TGTGCCTGGACCCGACAGGGGTTGGGCACAGATACGCAGTATTTT CAWTRQGLGTDTQYF
- TRBD2 TRBJ2-1 TRBV10-3 TGTGCCATCAGTGGGACTAGCAATGAGCAGTTCTTC CAISGTSNEQFF
once - TRBJ1-5 TRBV12-5 TGTGCTAGTGGTCCGACAGGAAACAATCAGCCCCAGCATTTT CASGPTGNNQPQHF
- - TRBJ1-1 TRBV4-2 TGTGCCAGCAGCCAAGATCGCGCAGGGGCTCCCACTGAAGCTTTCTTT CASSQDRAGAPTEAFF
- TRBD1 TRBJ2-5 TRBV30 TGTGCCTGGAGGGAACAGGGGGCCGGGGAGACCCAGTACTTC CAWREQGAGETQYF
- TRBD1 TRBJ1-5 TRBV5-1 TGCGCCAGCAGCGTCGGGACAGGGACAGGTCAGCCCCAGCATTTT CASSVGTGTGQPQHF
- TRBD2 TRBJ2-1 TRBV7-9 TGTGCCAGCAGCTCAAGGGGAGCGGGGAGCTCCTACAATGAGCAGTTCTTC CASSSRGAGSSYNEQFF
- TRBD1 TRBJ1-2 TRBV2 TGTGCCAGCAGTACCGACAGGGGGCTCTATGGCTACACCTTC CASSTDRGLYGYTF
few TRBD1 TRBJ1-4 TRBV9 TGTGCCAGCAGCGGGACAGGGGGCGATGAAAAACTGTTTTTT CASSGTGGDEKLFF
- - TRBJ1-6 TRBV27 TGTGCCAGCAGTCCTTCCGGGGGTTCCTATAATTCACCCCTCCACTTT CASSPSGGSYNSPLHF
- TRBD2 TRBJ2-1 TRBV7-2 TGTGCCAGCAGCCTGGCCATAGCGGGGGGCAATGAGCAGTTCTTC CASSLAIAGGNEQFF
- - TRBJ2-1 TRBV19 TGTGCCAGTAGTATTAGGTCCCCGGGCTCCTACAATGAGCAGTTCTTC CASSIRSPGSYNEQFF
- - TRBJ2-3 TRBV5-1 TGCGCCAGCAGCTCGGACAGCTTCCCCACAGATACGCAGTATTTT CASSSDSFPTDTQYF
- TRBD1 TRBJ1-1 TRBV2 TGTGCCAGCAGTGCCTATGGGACAGGGAACACTGAAGCTTTCTTT CASSAYGTGNTEAFF
- TRBD1 TRBJ1-1 TRBV11-3 TGTGCCAGCAGCACCCGACAGGGATTCACGTCAGAAGCTTTCTTT CASSTRQGFTSEAFF
- - TRBJ1-5 TRBV7-2 TGTGCCAGCAGCTTAGACTTCGAGGGACAGCCCCAGCATTTT CASSLDFEGQPQHF
- TRBD2 TRBJ2-2 TRBV6-1 TGTGCCAGCACTAGACTAGCGGGAGTTAGCGGGGAGCTGTTTTTT CASTRLAGVSGELFF
- TRBD2 TRBJ2-1 TRBV4-1 TGCGCCAGCAGCCAAGCTAGCGGGCGGGATGAGCAGTTCTTC CASSQASGRDEQFF
- - TRBJ2-6 TRBV30 TGTGCCTGGAGTGAGAGCTCTGGGGCCAACGTCCTGACTTTC CAWSESSGANVLTF
- - TRBJ2-7 TRBV10-3 TGTGCCATCAGCGGCGGACTGAGCTCCTACGAGCAGTACTTC CAISGGLSSYEQYF
- TRBD1 TRBJ2-7 TRBV11-2 TGTGCCAGCAGCGGGACAGCCTACGAGCAGTACTTC CASSGTAYEQYF
- TRBD1 TRBJ2-3 TRBV10-1 TGCGCCAGCAGTGACGGACAGGGATCCACAGATACGCAGTATTTT CASSDGQGSTDTQYF
- TRBD2 TRBJ2-7 TRBV6-1 TGTGCCAGCAGTGTTGGGAGGGAGGGGAGCTCCTACGAGCAGTACTTC CASSVGREGSSYEQYF
- - TRBJ2-7 TRBV5-6 TGTGCCAGCAGCTTGGGCGCAGGGGAAGGCTACGAGCAGTACTTC CASSLGAGEGYEQYF
- - TRBJ1-5 TRBV6-5 TGTGCCAGCAGTTACTCGGAGGGGAATCAGCCCCAGCATTTT CASSYSEGNQPQHF